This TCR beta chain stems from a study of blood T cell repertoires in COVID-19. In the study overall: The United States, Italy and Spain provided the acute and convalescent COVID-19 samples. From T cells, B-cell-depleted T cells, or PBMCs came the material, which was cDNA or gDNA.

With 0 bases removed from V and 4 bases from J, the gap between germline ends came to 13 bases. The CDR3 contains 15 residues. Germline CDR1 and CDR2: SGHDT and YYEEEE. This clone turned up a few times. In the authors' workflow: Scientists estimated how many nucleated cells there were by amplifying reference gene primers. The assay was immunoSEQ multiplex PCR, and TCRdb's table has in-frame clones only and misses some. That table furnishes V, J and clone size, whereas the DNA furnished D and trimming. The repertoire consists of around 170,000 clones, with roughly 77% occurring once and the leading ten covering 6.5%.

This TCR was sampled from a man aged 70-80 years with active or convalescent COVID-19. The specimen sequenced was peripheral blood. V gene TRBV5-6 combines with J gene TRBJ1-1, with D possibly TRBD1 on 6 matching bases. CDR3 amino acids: CASSLGWGPSTEAFF. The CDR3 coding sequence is TGTGCCAGCAGCTTGGGCTGGGGGCCAAGCACTGAAGCTTTCTTT.